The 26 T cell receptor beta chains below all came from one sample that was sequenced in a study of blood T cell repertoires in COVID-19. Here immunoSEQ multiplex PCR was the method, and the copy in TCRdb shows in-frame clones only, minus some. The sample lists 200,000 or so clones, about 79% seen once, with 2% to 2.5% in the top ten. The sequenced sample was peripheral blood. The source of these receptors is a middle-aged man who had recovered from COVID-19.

This chain's CDR3 is CASSDTGTGQGNTEAFF. CDR3 nucleotides: TGTGCCAGCAGCGATACCGGGACAGGGCAGGGCAACACTGAAGCTTTCTTT. V is TRBV13 and J is TRBJ1-1, with 9 positions matching TRBD1. Trimming took 5 bases from V and 2 from J; bases not matched to a gene: 12. The CDR3 covers 17 residues. Germline CDR1 and CDR2: PRHDT and FYEKMQ (reference sequence).

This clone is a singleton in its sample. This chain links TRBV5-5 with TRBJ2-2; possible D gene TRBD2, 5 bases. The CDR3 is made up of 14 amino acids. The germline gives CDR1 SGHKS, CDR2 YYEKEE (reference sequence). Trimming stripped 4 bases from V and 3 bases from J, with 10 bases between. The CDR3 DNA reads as TGTGCCAGCAGCGTCGTACTAGACACCGGGGAGCTGTTTTTT. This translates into CASSVVLDTGELFF.

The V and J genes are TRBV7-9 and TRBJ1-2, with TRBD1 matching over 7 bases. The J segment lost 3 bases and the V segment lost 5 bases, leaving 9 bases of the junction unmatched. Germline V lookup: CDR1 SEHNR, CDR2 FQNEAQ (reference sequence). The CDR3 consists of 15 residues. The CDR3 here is CASSPYDRADYGYTF. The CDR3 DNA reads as TGTGCCAGCAGCCCGTACGACAGGGCGGACTATGGCTACACCTTC.

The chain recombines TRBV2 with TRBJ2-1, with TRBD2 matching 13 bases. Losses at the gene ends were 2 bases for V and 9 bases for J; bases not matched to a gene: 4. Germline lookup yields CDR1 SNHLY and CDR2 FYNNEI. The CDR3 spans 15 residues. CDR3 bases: TGTGCCAGCAGTGAATACCGGACTAGCGGGAGTGAGCAGTTCTTC. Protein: CASSEYRTSGSEQFF. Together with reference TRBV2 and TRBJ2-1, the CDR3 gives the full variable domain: EPEVTQTPSHQVTQMGQEVILRCVPISNHLYFYWYRQILGQKVEFLVSFYNNEISEKSEIFDDQFSVERPDGSNFTLKIRSTKLEDSAMYFCASSEYRTSGSEQFFGPGTRLTVL.

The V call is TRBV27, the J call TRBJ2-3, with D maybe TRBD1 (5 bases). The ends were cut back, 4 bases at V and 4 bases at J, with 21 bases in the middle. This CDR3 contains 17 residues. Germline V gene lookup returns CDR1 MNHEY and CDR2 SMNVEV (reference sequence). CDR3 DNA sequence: TGTGCCAGCAGTTCACTTCAGGGCACGTTTCTCCCAGATACGCAGTATTTT. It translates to CASSSLQGTFLPDTQYF.

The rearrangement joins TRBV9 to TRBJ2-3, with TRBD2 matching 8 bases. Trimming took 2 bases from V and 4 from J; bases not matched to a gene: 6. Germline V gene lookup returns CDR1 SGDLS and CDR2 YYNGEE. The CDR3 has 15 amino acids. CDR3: CASSVLSGSADTQYF. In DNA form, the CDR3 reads TGTGCCAGCAGCGTCCTAAGCGGGAGTGCAGATACGCAGTATTTT. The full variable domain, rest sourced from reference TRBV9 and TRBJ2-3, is DSGVTQTPKHLITATGQRVTLRCSPRSGDLSVYWYQQSLDQGLQFLIQYYNGEERAKGNILERFSAQQFPDLHSELNLSSLELGDSALYFCASSVLSGSADTQYFGPGTRLTVL.

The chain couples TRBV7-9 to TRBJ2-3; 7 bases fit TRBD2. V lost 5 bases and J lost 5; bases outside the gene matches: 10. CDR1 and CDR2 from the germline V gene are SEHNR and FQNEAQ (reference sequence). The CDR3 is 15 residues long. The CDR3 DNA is TGTGCCAGCAGCCACAGAGGCCCGGGGGGAGATACGCAGTATTTT. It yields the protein CASSHRGPGGDTQYF.

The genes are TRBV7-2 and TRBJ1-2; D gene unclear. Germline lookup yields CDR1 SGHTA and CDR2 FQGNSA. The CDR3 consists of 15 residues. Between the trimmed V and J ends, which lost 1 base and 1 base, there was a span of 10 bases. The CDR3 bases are TGTGCCAGCAGCTTAGGGGTCGGGGTTAACTATGGCTACACCTTC. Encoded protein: CASSLGVGVNYGYTF.

CDR3: CASSYVQGAGELFF. CDR3 in DNA: TGTGCCAGCAGCTATGTCCAGGGTGCCGGGGAGCTGTTTTTT. This chain uses TRBV7-8 with TRBJ2-2; tentatively, D is TRBD1 (5 bases). V was cut by 4 bases and J by 6 bases, with 12 bases left in between. Germline CDR1 reads SGHVS; CDR2 reads FQNEAQ. This CDR3 has 14 amino acids.

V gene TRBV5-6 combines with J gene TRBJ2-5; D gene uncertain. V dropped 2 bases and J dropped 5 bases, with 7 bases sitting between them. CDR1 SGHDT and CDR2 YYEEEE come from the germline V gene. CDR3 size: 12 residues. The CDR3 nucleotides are TGTGCCAGCAGCTTCCGTCGGGAGACCCAGTACTTC. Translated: CASSFRRETQYF.

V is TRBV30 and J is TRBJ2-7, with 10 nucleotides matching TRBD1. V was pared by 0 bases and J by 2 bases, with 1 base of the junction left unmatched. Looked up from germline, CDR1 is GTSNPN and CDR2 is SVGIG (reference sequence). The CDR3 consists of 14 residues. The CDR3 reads CAWSVGTGAYEQYF. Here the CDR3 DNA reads TGTGCCTGGAGTGTGGGGACAGGGGCCTACGAGCAGTACTTC.

As DNA, the CDR3 is TGCAGCGTTGAACGTACAAACGAGCAGTACTTC. Translating gives CSVERTNEQYF. The chain couples TRBV29-1 to TRBJ2-7; unclear D gene. V shed 2 bases and J shed 5 bases, with 7 bases lying between them. From germline, CDR1 is SQVTM and CDR2 ANQGSEA. The CDR3 totals 11 residues.

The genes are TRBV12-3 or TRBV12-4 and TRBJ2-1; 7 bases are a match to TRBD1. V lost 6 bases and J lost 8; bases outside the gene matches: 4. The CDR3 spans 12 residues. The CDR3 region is CASSITGDEQFF. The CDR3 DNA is TGTGCCAGCAGCATAACAGGGGATGAGCAGTTCTTC.

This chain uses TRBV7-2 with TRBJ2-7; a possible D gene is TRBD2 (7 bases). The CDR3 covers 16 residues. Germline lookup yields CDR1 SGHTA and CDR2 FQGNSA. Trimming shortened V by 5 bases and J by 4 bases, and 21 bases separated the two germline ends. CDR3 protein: CASSPGARGLNYEQYF. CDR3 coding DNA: TGTGCCAGCAGCCCCGGGGCGCGGGGGCTCAATTACGAGCAGTACTTC.

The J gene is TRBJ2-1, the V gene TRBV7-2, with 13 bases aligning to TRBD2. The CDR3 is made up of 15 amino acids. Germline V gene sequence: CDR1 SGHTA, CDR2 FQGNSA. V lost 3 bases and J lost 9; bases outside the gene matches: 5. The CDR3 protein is CASSFGLAGAPEQFF. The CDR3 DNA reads TGTGCCAGCAGCTTCGGACTAGCGGGAGCTCCTGAGCAGTTCTTC.

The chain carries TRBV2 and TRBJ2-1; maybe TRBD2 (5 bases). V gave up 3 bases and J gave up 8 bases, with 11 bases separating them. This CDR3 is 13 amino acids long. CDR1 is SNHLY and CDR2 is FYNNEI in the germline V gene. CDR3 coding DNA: TGTGCCAGCAGTGACCCGGCTAGCTATGAGCAGTTCTTC. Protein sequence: CASSDPASYEQFF.

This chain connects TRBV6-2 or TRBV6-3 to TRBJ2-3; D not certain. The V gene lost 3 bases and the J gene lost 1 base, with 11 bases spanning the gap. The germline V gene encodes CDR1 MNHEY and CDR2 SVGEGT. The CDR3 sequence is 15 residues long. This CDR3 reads CASSYWPPRTDTQYF. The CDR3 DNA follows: TGTGCCAGCAGTTATTGGCCTCCGCGCACAGATACGCAGTATTTT.

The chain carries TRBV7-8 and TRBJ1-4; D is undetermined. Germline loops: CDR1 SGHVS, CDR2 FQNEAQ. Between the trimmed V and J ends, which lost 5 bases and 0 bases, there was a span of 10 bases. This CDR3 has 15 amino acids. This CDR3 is CASSPRGATNEKLFF. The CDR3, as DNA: TGTGCCAGCAGCCCGCGAGGAGCAACTAATGAAAAACTGTTTTTT.

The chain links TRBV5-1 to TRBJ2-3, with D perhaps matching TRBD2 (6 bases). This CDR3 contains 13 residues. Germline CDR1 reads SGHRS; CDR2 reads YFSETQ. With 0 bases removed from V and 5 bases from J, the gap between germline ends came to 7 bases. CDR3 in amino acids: CASSLAGGDTQYF. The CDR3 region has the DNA TGCGCCAGCAGCTTGGCCGGGGGAGATACGCAGTATTTT.

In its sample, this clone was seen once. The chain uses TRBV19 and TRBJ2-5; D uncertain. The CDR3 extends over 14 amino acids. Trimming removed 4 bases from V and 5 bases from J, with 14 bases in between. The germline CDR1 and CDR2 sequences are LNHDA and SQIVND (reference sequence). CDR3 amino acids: CASSTFAARETQYF. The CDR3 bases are TGTGCCAGTAGTACTTTTGCGGCTAGGGAGACCCAGTACTTC. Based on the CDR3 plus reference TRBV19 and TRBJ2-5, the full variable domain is DGGITQSPKYLFRKEGQNVTLSCEQNLNHDAMYWYRQDPGQGLRLIYYSQIVNDFQKGDIAEGYSVSREKKESFPLTVTSAQKNPTAFYLCASSTFAARETQYFGPGTRLLVL.

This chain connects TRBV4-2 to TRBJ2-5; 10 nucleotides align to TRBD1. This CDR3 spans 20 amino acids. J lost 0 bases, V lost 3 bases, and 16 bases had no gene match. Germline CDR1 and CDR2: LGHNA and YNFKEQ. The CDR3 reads CASSHLGGTGAPHNQETQYF. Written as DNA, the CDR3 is TGTGCCAGCAGCCACCTCGGGGGGACAGGGGCGCCACACAACCAAGAGACCCAGTACTTC.

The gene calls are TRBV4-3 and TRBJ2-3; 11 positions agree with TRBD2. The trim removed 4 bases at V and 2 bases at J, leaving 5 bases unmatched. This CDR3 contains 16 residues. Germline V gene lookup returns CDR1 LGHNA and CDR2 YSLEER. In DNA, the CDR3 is TGCGCCAGCAGCCCGACTAGCGGGGCGGCCACAGATACGCAGTATTTT. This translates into CASSPTSGAATDTQYF.

The CDR3 loop reads CSVGRLAASTDTQYF. The CDR3 nucleotides read TGCAGCGTTGGGAGGCTAGCGGCAAGCACAGATACGCAGTATTTT. This chain uses TRBV29-1 with TRBJ2-3; TRBD2 matches 7 bases. The V gene's germline CDR1 is SQVTM and CDR2 ANQGSEA. The CDR3 has 15 amino acids. J lost 0 bases, V lost 4 bases, and 7 bases had no gene match.

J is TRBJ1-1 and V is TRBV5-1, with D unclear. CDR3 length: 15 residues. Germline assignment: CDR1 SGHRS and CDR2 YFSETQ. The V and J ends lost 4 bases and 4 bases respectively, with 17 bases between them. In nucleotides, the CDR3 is TGCGCCAGCAGCCAGCTAGCGGCACCTAGCACTGAAGCTTTCTTT. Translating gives CASSQLAAPSTEAFF.

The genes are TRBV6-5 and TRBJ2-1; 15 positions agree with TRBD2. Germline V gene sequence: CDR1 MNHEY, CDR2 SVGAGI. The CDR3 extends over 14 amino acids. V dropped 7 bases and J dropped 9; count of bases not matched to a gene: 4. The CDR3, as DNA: TGTGCCAGCAAAGGACTAGCGGGGGGGGTTGAGCAGTTCTTC. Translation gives CASKGLAGGVEQFF.

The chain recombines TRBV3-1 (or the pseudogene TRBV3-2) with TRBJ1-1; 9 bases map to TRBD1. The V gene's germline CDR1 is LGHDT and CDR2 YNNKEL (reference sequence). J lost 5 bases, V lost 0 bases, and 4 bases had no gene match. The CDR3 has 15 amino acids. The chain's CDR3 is CASSQDGTGRTEAFF. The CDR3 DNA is TGTGCCAGCAGCCAAGATGGGACAGGGAGGACTGAAGCTTTCTTT.